This TCR beta chain was profiled in a study of T cells in Graves' hyperthyroidism and ophthalmopathy. Germline V CDR1 and CDR2: SNHLY, FYNNEI. The V end lost 6 bases, the J end lost 7 bases, and 13 bases lay between the germline ends. The CDR3 sequence is 12 residues long. Researchers took RNA transcripts and amplified the TCR beta CDR3 regions from them. In the first-round RT-PCR of the TCR CDR3, the HTBI primer set was used. From the multiplex PCR reads, TCRdb called clonotypes with MiXCR, one entry per CDR3 protein. The sample holds 400,000 or so distinct CDR3 sequences, around 15% seen once. Only a few counts were recorded for this clonotype.

The specimen was blood. This receptor was identified in a man aged 50 or older with Graves' ophthalmopathy. The rearrangement links TRBV2 to TRBJ2-7; D may be TRBD2 (5 bases). Here the CDR3 reads CASRGTSFEQYF. CDR3 sequence (DNA): TGTGCCAGCAGAGGAACTAGTTTTGAGCAGTACTTC.